This TCR beta chain was identified in a study of blood T cell repertoires in COVID-19. Overall study: From the United States, Italy and Spain came samples of acute and convalescent COVID-19. Sources were T cells, B-cell-depleted T cells, or PBMCs; the material itself was cDNA or gDNA.

Assay: immunoSEQ multiplex PCR; the TCRdb copy retains only in-frame clones and omits some. This table holds 350,000 to 450,000 clones, more than 70% found once. The trim removed 1 base at V and 5 bases at J, leaving 6 bases unmatched. Per germline, CDR1 SGHRS and CDR2 YFSETQ. This CDR3 has 15 amino acids. In Seattle, patients joined the study during active infection and were tracked longitudinally. The chain recombines TRBV5-1 with TRBJ2-5, with 9 bases that match TRBD1. The source of this sequence is a woman aged 55-70 years with COVID-19, enrolled during active disease. The sequencing sample was made of peripheral blood. The CDR3 region has the DNA TGCGCCAGCAGCTTGAGGGGGACAGGGATGGAGACCCAGTACTTC. This translates into CASSLRGTGMETQYF.